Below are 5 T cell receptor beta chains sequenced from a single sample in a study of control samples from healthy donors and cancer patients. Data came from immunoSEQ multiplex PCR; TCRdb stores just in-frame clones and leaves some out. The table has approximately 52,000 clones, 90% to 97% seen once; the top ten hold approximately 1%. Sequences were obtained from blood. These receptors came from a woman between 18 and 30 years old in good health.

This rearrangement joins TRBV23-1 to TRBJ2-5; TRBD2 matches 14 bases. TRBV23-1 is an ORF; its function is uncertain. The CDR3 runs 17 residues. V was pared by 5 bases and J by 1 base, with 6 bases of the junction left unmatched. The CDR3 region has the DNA TGCGCCAGCAGTAATGGACTAGCGGGGGGCTCCCAAGAGACCCAGTACTTC. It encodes CASSNGLAGGSQETQYF.

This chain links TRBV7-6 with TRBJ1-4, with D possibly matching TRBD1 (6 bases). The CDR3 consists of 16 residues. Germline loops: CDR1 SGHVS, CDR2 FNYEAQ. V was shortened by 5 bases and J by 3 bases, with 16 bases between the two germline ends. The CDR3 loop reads CASSQAGTRPNEKLFF. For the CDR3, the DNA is TGTGCCAGCAGCCAGGCCGGGACAAGGCCTAATGAAAAACTGTTTTTT.

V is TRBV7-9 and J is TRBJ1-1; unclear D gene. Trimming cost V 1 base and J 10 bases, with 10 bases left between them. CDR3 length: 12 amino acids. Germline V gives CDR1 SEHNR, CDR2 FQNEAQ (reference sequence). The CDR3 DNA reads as TGTGCCAGCAGCTTAGAGGGTAGCGGAGCTTTCTTT. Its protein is CASSLEGSGAFF.

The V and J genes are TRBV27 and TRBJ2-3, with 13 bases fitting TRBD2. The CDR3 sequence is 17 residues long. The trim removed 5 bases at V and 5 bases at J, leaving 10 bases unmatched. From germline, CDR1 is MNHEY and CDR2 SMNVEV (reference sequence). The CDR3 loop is CASSPWTSGGSGDTQYF. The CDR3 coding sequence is TGTGCCAGCAGTCCCTGGACTAGCGGGGGCTCCGGAGATACGCAGTATTTT.

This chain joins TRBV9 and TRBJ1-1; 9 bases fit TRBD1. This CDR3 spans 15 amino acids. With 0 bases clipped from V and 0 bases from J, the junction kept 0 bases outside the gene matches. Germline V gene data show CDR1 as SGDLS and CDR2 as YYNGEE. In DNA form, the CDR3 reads TGTGCCAGCAGCGTAGGGGACAGGGTGAACACTGAAGCTTTCTTT. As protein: CASSVGDRVNTEAFF.